This TCR beta chain was sequenced for a study of CD8 T cells in ankylosing spondylitis. This clonotype was recorded at least ten times. The antigen is not known. 5'-RACE, quantitative and with molecular barcodes, yielded the TCR beta libraries. One entry per CDR3 protein, called by TCRdb with MiXCR from the 5' RACE reads. The sample records 150,000 to 200,000 distinct CDR3 sequences, 13% being singletons. V was clipped by 5 bases and J by 1 base; unmatched bases: 7. Germline V gene sequence: CDR1 SEHNR, CDR2 FQNEAQ (reference sequence). The CDR3 extends over 17 amino acids. Regarding the study as a whole: Blood from ankylosing spondylitis patients appeared to carry a characteristic roughly eight-variant TCR beta motif. The authors reported significant enrichment of disease-linked clones in matched ankylosing spondylitis synovial fluid. CD8+ disease-linked clones were present at relatively low frequencies in blood.

The source of this sequence is a female donor with ankylosing spondylitis or in good health (not recorded which). Source material: blood, either unsorted or a sorted T cell fraction (not recorded which). This sequence joins TRBV7-9 and TRBJ2-5; 13 nucleotides align to TRBD2. The CDR3 reads CASSRTSGSWAQETQYF. The CDR3 nucleotides are TGTGCCAGCAGCCGGACTAGCGGGAGTTGGGCCCAAGAGACCCAGTACTTC.